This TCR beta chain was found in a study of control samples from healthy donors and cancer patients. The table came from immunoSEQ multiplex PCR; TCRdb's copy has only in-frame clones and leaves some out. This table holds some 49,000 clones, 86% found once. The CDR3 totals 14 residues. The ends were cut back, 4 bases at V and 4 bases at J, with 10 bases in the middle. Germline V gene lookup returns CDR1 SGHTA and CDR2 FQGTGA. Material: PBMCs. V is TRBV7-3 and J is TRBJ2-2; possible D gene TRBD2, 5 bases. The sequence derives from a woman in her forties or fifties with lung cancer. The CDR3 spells CASSSLGGTGELFF. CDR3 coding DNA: TGTGCCAGCAGCTCACTAGGAGGCACCGGGGAGCTGTTTTTT.